This TCR beta chain is from a study of OX40 agonist ivuxolimab in advanced cancers. Turning to the study itself: Ivuxolimab, which is an agonistic anti-OX40 (CD134) antibody, was administered to the patients. Regarding the study as a whole: In the 0.1-3.0 mg/kg groups, partial responders showed among the lowest expansion. It was not determined which antigens were specifically recognized by the peripheral T cells that had undergone clonal expansion.

The assay was immunoSEQ multiplex PCR, and TCRdb's table has in-frame clones only and misses some. In the table there are about 64,000 clones, 84% of which are singletons. CDR3 size: 17 residues. CDR1 and CDR2 (germline): SGHDT, YYEEEE. V dropped 1 base and J dropped 10 bases, with 21 bases sitting between them. In regard to this clone: Its antigen remains unidentified.

The clonotype originates from an adult with an advanced solid tumor such as melanoma, head and neck, liver or kidney cancer. Sequencing was performed on CD4+ or CD8+ T cells sorted from blood, taken in a trial of the OX40 agonist ivuxolimab. The J gene is TRBJ1-6, the V gene TRBV5-6; the D is unclear. CDR3: CASSLYLRRETESPLHF. The CDR3 DNA reads TGTGCCAGCAGCTTGTACTTGAGGAGGGAAACAGAATCACCCCTCCACTTT.